This T cell receptor beta chain derives from a study of cytomegalovirus exposure and HLA in healthy donors. Looked up from germline, CDR1 is SEHNR and CDR2 is FQNEAQ (reference sequence). There are 13 residues in the CDR3. A note on this clone: Its antigen is unknown.

Primers for the PCR totalled 60 Vbeta and 13 Jbeta. Original handling: Approximately 79 million unique TCR beta chains, 10 million to 13 million of them shared, were counted by a later analysis. Profiling relied on immunoSEQ multiplex PCR, and the TCRdb table lists in-frame clones only, not all of them. V and J calls and clone size are given by that table; D and trimming were obtained from the DNA. The table lists 75,000 to 80,000 clones, about 66% of them singletons. Notes on the study in general: A cluster of highly shared sequence variants was likely a sequencing artifact. When analyzed later, the rates of TCR association showed variation by HLA locus, with DRB1 the most and HLA-C the fewest. Investigators reported 150 to 200 TCR beta chains as tied to cytomegalovirus.

This chain links TRBV7-9 with TRBJ2-5; 10 bases fit TRBD2. Judging by the DNA end, TRBJ2-7 fits better; the J call may be wrong. The receptor's source is a man aged 55-75 years in good health and CMV-seropositive. The sequencing input was PBMCs. DNA of the CDR3: TGTGCCAGCAGCCTACTAGCGGGATACGAGCAGTACTTC. This codes for CASSLLAGYEQYF.